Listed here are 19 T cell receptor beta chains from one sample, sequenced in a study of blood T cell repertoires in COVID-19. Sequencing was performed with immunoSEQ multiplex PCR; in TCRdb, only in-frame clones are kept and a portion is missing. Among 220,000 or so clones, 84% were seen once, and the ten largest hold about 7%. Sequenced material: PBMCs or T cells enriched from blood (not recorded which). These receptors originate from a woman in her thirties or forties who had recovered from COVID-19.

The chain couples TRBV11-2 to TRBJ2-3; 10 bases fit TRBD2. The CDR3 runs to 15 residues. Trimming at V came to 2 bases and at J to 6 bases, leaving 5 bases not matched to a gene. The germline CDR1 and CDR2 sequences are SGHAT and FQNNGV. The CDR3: CASSLSLAGADTQYF. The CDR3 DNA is TGTGCCAGCAGCTTATCCCTAGCGGGGGCCGATACGCAGTATTTT.

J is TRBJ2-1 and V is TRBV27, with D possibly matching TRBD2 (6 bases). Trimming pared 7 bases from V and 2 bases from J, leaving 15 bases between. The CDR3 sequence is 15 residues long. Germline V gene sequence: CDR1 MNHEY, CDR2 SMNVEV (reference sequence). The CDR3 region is CASKEAGGTYNEQFF. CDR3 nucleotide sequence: TGTGCCAGCAAAGAGGCAGGAGGGACCTACAATGAGCAGTTCTTC.

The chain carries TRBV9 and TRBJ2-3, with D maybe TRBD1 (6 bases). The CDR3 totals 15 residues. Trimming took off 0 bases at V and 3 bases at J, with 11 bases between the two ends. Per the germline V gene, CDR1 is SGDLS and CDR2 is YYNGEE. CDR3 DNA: TGTGCCAGCAGCGTAGCGGGCAGGGGTACAGATACGCAGTATTTT. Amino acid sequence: CASSVAGRGTDTQYF.

Here the CDR3 reads CASSLVASGYSYNEQFF. CDR3 DNA: TGTGCCAGCAGCTTAGTCGCTAGCGGTTACTCCTACAATGAGCAGTTCTTC. V and J are TRBV13 and TRBJ2-1; 7 bases are a match to TRBD2. This CDR3 contains 17 residues. Germline assignment: CDR1 PRHDT and CDR2 FYEKMQ (reference sequence). The ends lost 1 base at V and 0 bases at J; junction bases unmatched: 6. Combining the CDR3 with reference TRBV13 and TRBJ2-1 gives the whole variable domain AAGVIQSPRHLIKEKRETATLKCYPIPRHDTVYWYQQGPGQDPQFLISFYEKMQSDKGSIPDRFSAQQFSDYHSELNMSSLELGDSALYFCASSLVASGYSYNEQFFGPGTRLTVL.

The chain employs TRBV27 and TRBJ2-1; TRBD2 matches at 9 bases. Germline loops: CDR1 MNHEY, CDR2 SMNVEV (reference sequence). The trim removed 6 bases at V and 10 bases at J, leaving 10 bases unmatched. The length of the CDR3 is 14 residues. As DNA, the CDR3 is TGTGCCAGCAGAGGGAATAGCGGGAGCGTGGAGCAGTTCTTC. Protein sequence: CASRGNSGSVEQFF.

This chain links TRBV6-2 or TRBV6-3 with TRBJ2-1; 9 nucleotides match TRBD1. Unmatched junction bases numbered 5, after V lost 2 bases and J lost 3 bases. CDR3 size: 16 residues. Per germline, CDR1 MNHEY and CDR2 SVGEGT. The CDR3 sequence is CASSYGGQGVYNEQFF. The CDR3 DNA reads TGTGCCAGCAGTTACGGGGGACAGGGAGTCTACAATGAGCAGTTCTTC.

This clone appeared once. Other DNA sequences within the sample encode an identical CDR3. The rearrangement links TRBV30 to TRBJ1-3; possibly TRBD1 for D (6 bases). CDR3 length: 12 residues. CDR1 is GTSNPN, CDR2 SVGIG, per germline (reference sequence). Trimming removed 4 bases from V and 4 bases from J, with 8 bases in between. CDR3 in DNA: TGTGCCTGGACAGGGGCAGGAAACACCATATATTTT. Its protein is CAWTGAGNTIYF.

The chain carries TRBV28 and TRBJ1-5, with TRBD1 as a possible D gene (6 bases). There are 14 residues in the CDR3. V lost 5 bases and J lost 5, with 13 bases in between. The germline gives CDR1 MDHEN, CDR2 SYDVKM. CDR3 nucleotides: TGTGCCAGCAGTGGGGCAGGGGTCTATCAGCCCCAGCATTTT. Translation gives CASSGAGVYQPQHF.

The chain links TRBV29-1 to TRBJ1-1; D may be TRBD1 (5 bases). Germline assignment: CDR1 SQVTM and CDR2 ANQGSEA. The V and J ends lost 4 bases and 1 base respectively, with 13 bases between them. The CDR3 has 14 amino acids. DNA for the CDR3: TGCAGCGTTGCGTACAGTCAGGGGAACACTGAAGCTTTCTTT. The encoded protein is CSVAYSQGNTEAFF.

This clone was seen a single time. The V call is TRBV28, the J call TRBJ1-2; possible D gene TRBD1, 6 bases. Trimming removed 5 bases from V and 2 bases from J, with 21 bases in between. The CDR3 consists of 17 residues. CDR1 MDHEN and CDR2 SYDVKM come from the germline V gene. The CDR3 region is CASSRWTGGAINYGYTF. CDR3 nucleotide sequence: TGTGCCAGCAGTAGGTGGACGGGGGGGGCGATCAACTATGGCTACACCTTC.

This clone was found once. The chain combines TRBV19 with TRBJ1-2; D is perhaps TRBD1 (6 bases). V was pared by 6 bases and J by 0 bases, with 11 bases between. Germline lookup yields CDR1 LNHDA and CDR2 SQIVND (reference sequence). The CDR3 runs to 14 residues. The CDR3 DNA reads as TGTGCCAGTAGCCCAGGGGTAGCTAACTATGGCTACACCTTC. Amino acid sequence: CASSPGVANYGYTF.

The CDR3 here is CASSFSGQRPPLHF. The DNA for the CDR3 is TGTGCCAGCAGCTTCTCGGGACAGCGTCCACCCCTCCACTTT. This chain links TRBV7-9 with TRBJ1-6; 7 bases map to TRBD1. CDR1 is SEHNR and CDR2 is FQNEAQ in the germline V gene (reference sequence). CDR3 length equals 14 residues. V lost 3 bases, J lost 11 bases, and 7 bases stayed unmatched.

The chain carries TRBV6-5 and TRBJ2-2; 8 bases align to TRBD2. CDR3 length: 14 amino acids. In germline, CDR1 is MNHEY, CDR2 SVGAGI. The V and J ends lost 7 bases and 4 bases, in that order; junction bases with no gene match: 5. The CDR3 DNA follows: TGTGCCAGCAAGGGGACTAGGGGCACCGGGGAGCTGTTTTTT. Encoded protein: CASKGTRGTGELFF.

The CDR3 bases are TGTGCCAGCAGCTTAGGCCCAGGGGCAGATACGCAGTATTTT. Translated: CASSLGPGADTQYF. The chain carries TRBV7-2 and TRBJ2-3; D is possibly TRBD1 (6 bases). The CDR3 extends over 14 amino acids. V lost 1 base and J 4 bases, leaving 9 bases between the germline ends. Germline loops: CDR1 SGHTA, CDR2 FQGNSA.

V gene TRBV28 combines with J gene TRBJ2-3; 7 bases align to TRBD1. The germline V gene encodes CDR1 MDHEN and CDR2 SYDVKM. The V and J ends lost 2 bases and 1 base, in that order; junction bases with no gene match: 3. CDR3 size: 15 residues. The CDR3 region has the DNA TGTGCCAGCAGTTTAGAGGGGGCCGGCACAGATACGCAGTATTTT. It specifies CASSLEGAGTDTQYF. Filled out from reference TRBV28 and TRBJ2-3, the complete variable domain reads DVKVTQSSRYLVKRTGEKVFLECVQDMDHENMFWYRQDPGLGLRLIYFSYDVKMKEKGDIPEGYSVSREKKERFSLILESASTNQTSMYLCASSLEGAGTDTQYFGPGTRLTVL.

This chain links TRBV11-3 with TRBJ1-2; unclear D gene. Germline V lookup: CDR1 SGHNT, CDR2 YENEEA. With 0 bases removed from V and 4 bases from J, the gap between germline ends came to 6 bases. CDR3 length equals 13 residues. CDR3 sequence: CASSLERSYGYTF. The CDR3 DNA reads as TGTGCCAGCAGCTTAGAACGGTCCTATGGCTACACCTTC.

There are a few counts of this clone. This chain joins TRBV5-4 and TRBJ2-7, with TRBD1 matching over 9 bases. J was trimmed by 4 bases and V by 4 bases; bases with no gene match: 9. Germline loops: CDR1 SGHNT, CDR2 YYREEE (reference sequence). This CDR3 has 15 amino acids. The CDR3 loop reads CASSVRGQGRYEQYV. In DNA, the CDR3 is TGTGCCAGCAGCGTGCGGGGACAGGGTCGATACGAGCAGTACGTC.

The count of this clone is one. The CDR3 loop reads CASSKLPGPGLAVLLLADEQYV. The CDR3 DNA reads TGTGCCAGCAGCAAACTTCCGGGTCCGGGACTAGCAGTTCTCTTGCTGGCGGACGAGCAGTACGTC. The V call is TRBV21-1, the J call TRBJ2-7; the DNA was not compared with TRBD2, the D call given in the table. TRBV21-1 is listed as a pseudogene. The CDR3 runs 22 residues.

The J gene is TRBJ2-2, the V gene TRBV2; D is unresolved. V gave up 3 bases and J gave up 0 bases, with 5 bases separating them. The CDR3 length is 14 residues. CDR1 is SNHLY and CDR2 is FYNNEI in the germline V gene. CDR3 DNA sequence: TGTGCCAGCAGTGACTCTTCGAACACCGGGGAGCTGTTTTTT. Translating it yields CASSDSSNTGELFF.